This TCR beta chain was identified in a study of Ad26.COV2.S vaccination and SARS-CoV-2 variants. Across the whole study: Once or twice, 56 days apart, Ad26.COV2.S was delivered intramuscularly. Regarding the study as a whole: Considerable breadth of spike-specific CD8+ and CD4+ T cell responses has reportedly been documented following vaccination.

Per the germline V gene, CDR1 is LNHDA and CDR2 is SQIVND (reference sequence). The CDR3 runs 11 residues. The treatment: 15 to 20 received Ad26.COV2.S at low or high dose, single or two shots; about 5 received placebo; per-sample allocation not given. Material that was analyzed had been drawn on day 63 after the first vaccine or placebo injection. Boston provided a donor who was an adult aged 18-55 years. Worth noting for this clone: Its antigen is not identified.

Clones were sequenced by immunoSEQ multiplex PCR, and TCRdb holds only the in-frame ones, with some missing. The sample holds fewer than 900,000 clones, roughly nine tenths seen once. Sequenced material: peripheral blood, taken in a trial of Ad26.COV2.S vaccine versus placebo. The source of this sequence is a person aged 18-65 years who received the Ad26.COV2.S COVID-19 vaccine or a placebo. The J gene is TRBJ2-1, the V gene TRBV19, with D tentatively TRBD2 (6 bases). The CDR3 DNA sequence: TGTGCGACTAGGGATTACAATGAGCAGTTCTTC. It codes for CATRDYNEQFF.